The 16 T cell receptor beta chains below were found in one sample sequenced in a study of blood T cell repertoires in COVID-19. Produced via immunoSEQ multiplex PCR; TCRdb's table is partial and in-frame only. In the table there are about 270,000 clones, around 82% of which are singletons. The sequenced material came from peripheral blood. The receptors shown here come from a woman younger than 30 with acute or convalescent COVID-19.

The chain recombines TRBV3-1 (or the pseudogene TRBV3-2) with TRBJ2-1, with 11 positions matching TRBD2. Germline trimming cut 4 bases from V and 11 bases from J; bases unmatched to any gene: 1. The germline CDR1 and CDR2 sequences are LGHDT and YNNKEL (reference sequence). The CDR3 spans 12 residues. This chain's CDR3 is CASSLAGGQQFF. The CDR3 nucleotides read TGTGCCAGCAGCCTAGCGGGAGGGCAGCAGTTCTTC.

The CDR3 is CASSQYSNQPQHF. In DNA form, the CDR3 reads TGTGCCAGCAGCCAGTACAGTAATCAGCCCCAGCATTTT. The V and J genes are TRBV3-1 (or the pseudogene TRBV3-2) and TRBJ1-5; the D is unclear. The CDR3 has 13 residues. Trimming pared 3 bases from V and 4 bases from J, leaving 7 bases between. Germline-derived CDR1 and CDR2 are LGHDT and YNNKEL (reference sequence).

This chain uses TRBV19 with TRBJ1-1; D is perhaps TRBD1 (5 bases). The CDR3 length is 12 residues. In germline, CDR1 is LNHDA, CDR2 SQIVND (reference sequence). Trimming left V 0 bases short and J 7 bases short, with 6 bases between. In nucleotides, the CDR3 is TGTGCCAGTAGTATAGATCAGGGTGAAGCTTTCTTT. It codes for CASSIDQGEAFF.

The V gene is TRBV7-2, the J gene TRBJ2-2, with D possibly being TRBD1 (5 bases). CDR3 size: 13 residues. V lost 4 bases to trimming and J lost 6 bases, with 9 bases between them. Germline V CDR1 and CDR2: SGHTA, FQGNSA. The CDR3, as DNA: TGTGCCAGCAGCTCTCTCAGGGCCGGGGAGCTGTTTTTT. Residues: CASSSLRAGELFF.

The chain combines TRBV6-6 with TRBJ1-1; D is possibly TRBD1 (6 bases). Germline lookup yields CDR1 MNHNY and CDR2 SVGAGI (reference sequence). CDR3 size: 13 residues. Trimming left V 7 bases short and J 1 base short, with 10 bases between. The CDR3 DNA follows: TGTGCCAGCACGGAGGACAGGAACACTGAAGCTTTCTTT. It codes for CASTEDRNTEAFF.

The chain links TRBV5-1 to TRBJ2-7, with 10 bases aligning to TRBD1. This CDR3 is built from 13 residues. The germline V gene encodes CDR1 SGHRS and CDR2 YFSETQ. The V segment lost 9 bases and the J segment 4 bases; nucleotides outside the gene matches: 7. The CDR3 protein is CAIHPGQGYEQYF. The CDR3 DNA is TGCGCCATCCACCCGGGACAGGGGTACGAGCAGTACTTC.

V and J are TRBV7-2 and TRBJ2-1; 7 nucleotides agree with TRBD2. The CDR3 extends over 16 amino acids. Germline-derived CDR1 and CDR2 are SGHTA and FQGNSA. Unmatched junction bases numbered 8, after V lost 6 bases and J lost 0 bases. CDR3 protein: CASRDLTSDSYNEQFF. In DNA, the CDR3 is TGTGCCAGCAGGGATCTAACTAGCGACTCCTACAATGAGCAGTTCTTC.

The chain uses TRBV3-1 (or the pseudogene TRBV3-2) and TRBJ1-2, with D uncertain. This CDR3 comprises 12 residues. Germline V gene data show CDR1 as LGHDT and CDR2 as YNNKEL (reference sequence). V was pared by 1 base and J by 5 bases, with 5 bases between. CDR3 DNA: TGTGCCAGCAGCCAAGCCGAGTATGGCTACACCTTC. Protein: CASSQAEYGYTF.

The chain joins TRBV30 to TRBJ2-3; no clear D gene. V shed 3 bases and J shed 2 bases, with 3 bases lying between them. The CDR3 consists of 11 residues. Germline CDR1 GTSNPN, CDR2 SVGIG (reference sequence). CDR3 residues: CAWSYTDTQYF. Here the CDR3 DNA reads TGTGCCTGGAGCTACACAGATACGCAGTATTTT.

V is TRBV10-1 and J is TRBJ2-3, with 8 bases identical to TRBD1. After removal of 3 bases from V and 6 bases from J, the junction contained 8 bases not matched to a gene. Looked up from germline, CDR1 is WNHNN and CDR2 is SYGVQD (reference sequence). The length of the CDR3 is 15 residues. DNA for the CDR3: TGCGCCAGCAGTGACCAACAGGGGGGAATTGATACGCAGTATTTT. The encoded protein is CASSDQQGGIDTQYF.

The J gene is TRBJ2-7, the V gene TRBV9, with 9 nucleotides matching TRBD1. Germline CDR1 SGDLS, CDR2 YYNGEE. Trimming at V came to 4 bases and at J to 2 bases, leaving 10 bases not matched to a gene. CDR3 length: 16 amino acids. This CDR3 reads CASSPGDRARTYEQYF. The DNA of the CDR3 is TGTGCCAGCAGCCCGGGGGACAGGGCCAGAACCTACGAGCAGTACTTC.

J is TRBJ2-1 and V is TRBV7-8; 7 nucleotides line up with TRBD2. The trim removed 0 bases at V and 8 bases at J, leaving 7 bases unmatched. Germline CDR1 is SGHVS and CDR2 is FQNEAQ. This CDR3 is 15 amino acids long. The DNA for the CDR3 is TGTGCCAGCAGCTTAGCGGAAGCTAGCGGATATGAGCAGTTCTTC. Amino acids: CASSLAEASGYEQFF.

This sequence joins TRBV21-1 and TRBJ2-1; the table's D call, TRBD1, has no DNA check behind it. TRBV21-1 counts as a pseudogene. CDR3 size: 16 residues. CDR3 residues: CASSKDEGVSYNEQFF. The CDR3 DNA follows: TGTGCCAGCAGCAAAGATGAGGGGGTCTCCTACAATGAGCAGTTCTTC.

The genes are TRBV20-1 and TRBJ2-7, with TRBD2 matching over 12 bases. Germline assignment: CDR1 DFQATT and CDR2 SNEGSKA (reference sequence). CDR3 length: 14 residues. Germline trimming cut 3 bases from V and 5 bases from J; bases unmatched to any gene: 5. CDR3 residues: CSASKLAGGHEQYF. For the CDR3, the DNA is TGCAGTGCTAGTAAACTAGCGGGAGGTCACGAGCAGTACTTC.

This clone was observed a handful of times. The chain couples TRBV19 to TRBJ2-7, with D tentatively TRBD1 (5 bases). The V gene's germline CDR1 is LNHDA and CDR2 SQIVND (reference sequence). The V and J ends lost 2 bases and 2 bases respectively, with 13 bases between them. There are 15 residues in the CDR3. This chain's CDR3 is CASSIRNRPTYEQYF. The CDR3 DNA sequence: TGTGCCAGTAGTATAAGGAACAGGCCTACCTACGAGCAGTACTTC.

Only a few counts were recorded for this clone. The chain couples TRBV7-9 to TRBJ2-3, with 9 bases identical to TRBD1. The CDR3 spans 16 residues. J gave up 4 bases and V 3 bases, and 8 bases lay outside the gene matches. CDR1 is SEHNR, CDR2 FQNEAQ, per germline (reference sequence). The DNA of the CDR3 is TGTGCCAGCAGCTTTCGGCTGCGACAGGGGGCAGATACGCAGTATTTT. This sequence encodes CASSFRLRQGADTQYF.